Sequencing of this T cell receptor (beta chain) was carried out in a study of blood T cells in healthy people across ages. On this clonotype itself: Its specificity is unknown. One end of the junction is discordant with germline, which a read error may explain.

The sample providers were healthy Caucasian people from Russia, aged about 6 to 100. Samples had at least 7 million PBMCs isolated from them. Study-level points and caveats: Diversity was higher, and naive CD4+ cells more numerous, in long-lived donors than in aged donors.

This CDR3 has 14 amino acids. Germline assignment: CDR1 SGHTS and CDR2 YDEGEE. Primed by a sample-barcoded 5' primer and a J-beta primer mix, a second PCR proceeded for 7 to 11 cycles. Via MiXCR, TCRdb re-called the 5' RACE reads, giving one row per CDR3 protein. Altogether about 730,000 distinct CDR3 sequences are present, about 42% being singletons, with the ten largest covering 20% to 25%. The sequence was collected from a woman aged 60-75 years in good health. The material sequenced was blood. The chain combines TRBV5-8 with TRBJ2-1; possible D gene TRBD2, 6 bases. CDR3 amino acids: CTSSLGLRNNEQFF. CDR3 in DNA: TGTACCAGCAGCTTGGGACTCAGAAACAATGAGCAGTTCTTC.